The T cell receptor (beta chain) described here comes from a study of T-cell memory formation after mild COVID-19. Study background: Most TCR clusters belonged to a single donor. General study findings and limits: Clones that contracted from day 15 to 85 were balanced CD4/CD8, while later expanders leaned CD4+. Contracting CD4+ clones were located mainly in CM and EM, and CD8+ clones in EMRA.

Libraries for TCRalpha and TCRbeta carried sample barcodes and unique molecular identifiers via 5'RACE. One entry per CDR3 protein results from TCRdb running MiXCR on the 5' RACE reads. The data hold some 40,000 distinct CDR3 sequences, with more than 7% observed a single time. This CDR3 has 16 residues. Germline V lookup: CDR1 MNHEY, CDR2 SVGAGI. After removal of 0 bases from V and 0 bases from J, the junction contained 2 bases not matched to a gene. This clonotype was counted a few times. Its antigen is unidentified. Sequencing input: PBMCs or a T cell subset sorted from them (not recorded which). The origin of this receptor is a man between 18 and 29 years old who had mild COVID-19 (a few samples of this study predate the infection). Cell type and time point are not known. The chain uses TRBV6-5 and TRBJ2-7; 10 nucleotides align to TRBD1. The CDR3 sequence is CASSYSRTGGSYEQYF. As DNA, the CDR3 is TGTGCCAGCAGTTACTCACGGACAGGGGGCTCCTACGAGCAGTACTTC.